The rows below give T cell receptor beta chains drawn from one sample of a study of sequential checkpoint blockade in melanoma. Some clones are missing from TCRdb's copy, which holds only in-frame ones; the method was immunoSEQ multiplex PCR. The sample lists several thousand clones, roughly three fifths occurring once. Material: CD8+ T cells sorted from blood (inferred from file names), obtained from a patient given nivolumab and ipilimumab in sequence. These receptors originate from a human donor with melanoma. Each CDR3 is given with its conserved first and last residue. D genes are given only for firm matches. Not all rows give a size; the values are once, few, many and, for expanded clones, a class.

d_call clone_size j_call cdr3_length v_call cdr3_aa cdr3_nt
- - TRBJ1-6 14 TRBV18 CASSPWGDNSPLHF TGTGCCAGCTCACCATGGGGAGATAATTCACCCCTCCACTTT
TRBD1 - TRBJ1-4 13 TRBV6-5 CAISPYTGGELFF TGTGCCATCTCGCCGTATACAGGGGGCGAACTGTTTTTT
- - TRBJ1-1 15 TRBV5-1 CASSNDPDSGTEAFF TGCGCCAGCAGCAACGACCCGGACAGCGGAACTGAAGCTTTCTTT
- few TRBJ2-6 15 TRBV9 CASSVAISGANVLTF TGTGCCAGCAGCGTGGCCATTTCTGGGGCCAACGTCCTGACTTTC
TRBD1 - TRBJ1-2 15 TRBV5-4 CASSLVGQGYYGYTF TGTGCCAGCAGCTTGGTGGGACAGGGTTACTATGGCTACACCTTC
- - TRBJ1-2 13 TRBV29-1 CSGITYPDYGYTF TGCAGCGGAATCACATACCCTGACTATGGCTACACCTTC
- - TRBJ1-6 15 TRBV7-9 CASSLEGTTHSPLHF TGTGCCAGCAGCTTAGAAGGGACAACCCATTCACCCCTCCACTTT
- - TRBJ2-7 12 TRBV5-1 CASRQSSYEQYF TGCGCCAGCAGACAGAGCTCCTACGAGCAGTACTTC
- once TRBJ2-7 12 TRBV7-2 CASSLTSLEQYF TGTGCCAGCAGCCTCACGAGCCTAGAGCAGTACTTC
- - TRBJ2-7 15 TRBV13 CASSFSLLAGHEQYF TGTGCCAGCAGCTTTAGTTTACTAGCCGGCCACGAGCAGTACTTC
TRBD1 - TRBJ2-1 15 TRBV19 CASSIGDRPYNEQFF TGTGCCAGTAGTATTGGGGACAGACCCTACAATGAGCAGTTCTTC
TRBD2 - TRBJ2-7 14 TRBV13 CASSGGGGALEQYF TGTGCCAGCAGCGGAGGCGGGGGGGCTCTCGAGCAGTACTTC
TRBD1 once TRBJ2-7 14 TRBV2 CASRSRTGSYEQYF TGTGCCAGCCGCAGTAGGACAGGCTCCTACGAGCAGTACTTC
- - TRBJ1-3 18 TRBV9 CASSGGEGPPISGNTIYF TGTGCCAGCAGCGGTGGGGAGGGGCCGCCAATCTCTGGAAACACCATATATTTT
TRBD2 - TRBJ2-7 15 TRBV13 CASSSAGLKQYEQYF TGTGCCAGCAGCTCAGCGGGGCTTAAACAGTACGAGCAGTACTTC
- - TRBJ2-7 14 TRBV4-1 CASSQDVEVYEQYF TGTGCCAGCAGCCAAGACGTAGAGGTCTACGAGCAGTACTTC
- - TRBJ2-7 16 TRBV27 CASSLSVAQSQYEQYF TGTGCCAGCAGTTTATCGGTAGCCCAAAGTCAATATGAGCAGTACTTC
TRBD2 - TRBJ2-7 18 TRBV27 CASSPRLAGGLHPYEQYF TGTGCCAGCAGTCCAAGACTAGCGGGGGGCCTCCACCCCTACGAGCAGTACTTC
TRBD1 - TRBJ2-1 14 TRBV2 CASSIQGLFDEQFF TGTGCCAGCAGTATACAGGGGTTGTTCGATGAGCAGTTCTTC
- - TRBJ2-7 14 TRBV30 CAWSVGPGTYEQYF TGTGCCTGGAGTGTAGGCCCAGGGACCTACGAGCAGTACTTC
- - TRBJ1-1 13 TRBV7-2 CASSFEQGAEAFF TGTGCCAGCAGCTTCGAACAGGGTGCTGAAGCTTTCTTT
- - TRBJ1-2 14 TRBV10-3 CAISESRANYGYTF TGTGCCATCAGTGAGTCGAGGGCCAACTATGGCTACACCTTC
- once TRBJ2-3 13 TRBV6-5 CASSYRITDTQYF TGTGCCAGCAGTTACCGTATAACAGATACGCAGTATTTT
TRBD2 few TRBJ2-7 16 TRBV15 CATSREGGGLAYEQYF TGTGCCACCAGCAGAGAAGGAGGGGGACTAGCCTACGAGCAGTACTTC
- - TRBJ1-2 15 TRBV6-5 CASSYTGLTSSGYTF TGTGCCAGCAGTTACACGGGACTCACATCGAGTGGCTACACCTTC
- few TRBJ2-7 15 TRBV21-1 CASSKGWTGRSEQYF TGTGCCAGCAGCAAAGGATGGACAGGGAGGTCCGAGCAGTACTTC
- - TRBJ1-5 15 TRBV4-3 CASSQGVGLNQPQHF TGCGCCAGCAGCCAAGGGGTGGGGCTCAATCAGCCCCAGCATTTT
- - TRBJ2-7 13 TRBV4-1 CASSQGGGYEQYF TGCGCCAGCAGCCAAGGGGGAGGTTACGAGCAGTACTTC
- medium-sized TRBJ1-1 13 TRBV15 CATSRGGGTEAFF TGTGCCACCAGCAGAGGGGGGGGCACTGAAGCTTTCTTT
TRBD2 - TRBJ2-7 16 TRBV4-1 CASSQESLAGAYEQYF TGCGCCAGCAGCCAAGAGAGTCTAGCGGGGGCCTACGAGCAGTACTTC
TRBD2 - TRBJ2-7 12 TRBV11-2 CASSGLADEQYF TGTGCCAGCAGCGGACTAGCCGACGAGCAGTACTTC
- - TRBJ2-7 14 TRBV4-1 CASSPWSGTYEQYF TGCGCCAGCAGCCCATGGAGCGGAACCTACGAGCAGTACTTC